This T cell receptor (beta chain) was sequenced during a study of Ad26.COV2.S vaccination and SARS-CoV-2 variants. On the study more broadly: Donor was one of the participants in the Ad26.COV2.S arm of the COV1001 trial. Into the muscle, Ad26.COV2.S was dosed once or twice, 56 days apart. Study-wide results and limits: Vaccine recipients posted higher spike-specific TCR breadth than their placebo counterparts.

The treatment denotes: 15 to 20 received Ad26.COV2.S at low or high dose, single or two shots; about 5 received placebo; per-sample allocation not given. The investigators took samples on day 63 after the first vaccine or placebo injection. Sequenced by immunoSEQ multiplex PCR; TCRdb stores in-frame clones only, minus some. The sample includes 400,000 or so clones, about 88% of them seen just once. V gave up 4 bases and J gave up 5 bases; unmatched junction bases: 9. The CDR3 is made up of 15 amino acids. The V gene's germline CDR1 is LNHDA and CDR2 SQIVND (reference sequence). As regards this clone: Its antigen is undetermined.

Sequences were derived from peripheral blood, sampled in a trial of Ad26.COV2.S vaccine versus placebo. This receptor was obtained from a person aged 18-60 years who received the Ad26.COV2.S COVID-19 vaccine or a placebo. The J gene is TRBJ1-2, the V gene TRBV19; 8 bases fit TRBD1. CDR3 region: CASSTLRGRMYGYTF. In nucleotides, the CDR3 is TGTGCCAGTAGTACCCTCAGGGGGCGCATGTATGGCTACACCTTC.